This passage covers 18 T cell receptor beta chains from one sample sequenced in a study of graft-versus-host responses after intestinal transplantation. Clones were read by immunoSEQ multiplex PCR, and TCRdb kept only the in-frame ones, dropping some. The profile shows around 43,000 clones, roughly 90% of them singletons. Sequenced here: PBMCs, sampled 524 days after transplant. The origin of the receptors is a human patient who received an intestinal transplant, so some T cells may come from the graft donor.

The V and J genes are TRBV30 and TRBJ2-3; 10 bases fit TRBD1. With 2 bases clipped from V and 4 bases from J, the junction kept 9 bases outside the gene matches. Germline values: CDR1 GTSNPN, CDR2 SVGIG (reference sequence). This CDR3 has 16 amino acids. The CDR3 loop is CAWSPPGTGAADTQYF. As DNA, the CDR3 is TGTGCCTGGAGTCCACCCGGGACAGGGGCAGCAGATACGCAGTATTTT.

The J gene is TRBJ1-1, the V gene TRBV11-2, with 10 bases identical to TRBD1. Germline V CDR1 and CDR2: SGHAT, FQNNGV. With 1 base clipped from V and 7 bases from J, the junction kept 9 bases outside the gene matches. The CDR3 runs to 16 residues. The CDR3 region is CASSLAAGTGVSEAFF. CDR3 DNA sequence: TGTGCCAGCAGCTTAGCCGCCGGGACAGGGGTAAGTGAAGCTTTCTTT.

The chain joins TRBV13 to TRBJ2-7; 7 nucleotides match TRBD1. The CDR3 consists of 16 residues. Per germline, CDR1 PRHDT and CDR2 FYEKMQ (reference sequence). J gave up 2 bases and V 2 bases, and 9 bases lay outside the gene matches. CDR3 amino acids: CASSLRAGGWAYEQYF. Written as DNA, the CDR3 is TGTGCCAGCAGCTTAAGGGCAGGGGGATGGGCCTACGAGCAGTACTTC.

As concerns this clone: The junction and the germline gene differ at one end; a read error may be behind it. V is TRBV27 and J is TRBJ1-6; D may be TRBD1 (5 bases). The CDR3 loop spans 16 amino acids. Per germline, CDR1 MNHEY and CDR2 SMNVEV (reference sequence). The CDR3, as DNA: TGTGCCAGCACTTTAAGGATCAGGGAAACCAATTCACCCCTCCACTTT. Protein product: CASTLRIRETNSPLHF.

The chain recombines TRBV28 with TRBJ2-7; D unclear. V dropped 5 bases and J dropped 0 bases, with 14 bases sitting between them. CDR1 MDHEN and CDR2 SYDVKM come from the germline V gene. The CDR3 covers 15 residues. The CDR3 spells CASSRRADSSYEQYF. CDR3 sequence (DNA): TGTGCCAGCAGTCGACGGGCTGATAGCTCCTACGAGCAGTACTTC.

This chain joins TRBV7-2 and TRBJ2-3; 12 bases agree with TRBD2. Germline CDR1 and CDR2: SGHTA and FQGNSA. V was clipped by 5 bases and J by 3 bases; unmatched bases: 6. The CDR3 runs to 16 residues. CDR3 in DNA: TGTGCCAGCAGCAGACTAGCGGGAGTGAGGACAGATACGCAGTATTTT. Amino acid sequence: CASSRLAGVRTDTQYF.

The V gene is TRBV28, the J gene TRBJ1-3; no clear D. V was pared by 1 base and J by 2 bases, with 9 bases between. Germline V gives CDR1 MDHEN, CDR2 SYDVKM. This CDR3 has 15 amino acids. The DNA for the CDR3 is TGTGCCAGCAGTTTATTAGCGGGCGCTGGAAACACCATATATTTT. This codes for CASSLLAGAGNTIYF.

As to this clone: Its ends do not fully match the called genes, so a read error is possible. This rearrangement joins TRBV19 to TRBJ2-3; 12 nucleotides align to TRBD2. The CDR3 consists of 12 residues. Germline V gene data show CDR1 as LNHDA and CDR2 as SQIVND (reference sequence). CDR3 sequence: CASSETSGRELF. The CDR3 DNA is TGTGCCAGTAGTGAGACTAGCGGGAGAGAACTTTTT. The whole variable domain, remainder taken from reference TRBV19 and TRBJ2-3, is DGGITQSPKYLFRKEGQNVTLSCEQNLNHDAMYWYRQDPGQGLRLIYYSQIVNDFQKGDIAEGYSVSREKKESFPLTVTSAQKNPTAFYLCASSETSGRELFGPGTRLTVL.

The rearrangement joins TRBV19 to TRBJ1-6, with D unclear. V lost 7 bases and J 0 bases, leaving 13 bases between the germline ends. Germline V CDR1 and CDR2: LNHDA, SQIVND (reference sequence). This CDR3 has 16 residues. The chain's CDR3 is CASTPGLRSYNSPLHF. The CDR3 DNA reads TGTGCCAGTACCCCTGGACTGCGCTCCTATAATTCACCCCTCCACTTT.

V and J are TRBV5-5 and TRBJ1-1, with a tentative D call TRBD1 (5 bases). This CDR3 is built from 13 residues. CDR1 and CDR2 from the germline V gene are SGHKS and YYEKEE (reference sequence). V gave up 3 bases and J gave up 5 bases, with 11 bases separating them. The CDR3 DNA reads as TGTGCCAGCAGCTACGGGGCGAGGACTGAAGCTTTCTTT. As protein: CASSYGARTEAFF.

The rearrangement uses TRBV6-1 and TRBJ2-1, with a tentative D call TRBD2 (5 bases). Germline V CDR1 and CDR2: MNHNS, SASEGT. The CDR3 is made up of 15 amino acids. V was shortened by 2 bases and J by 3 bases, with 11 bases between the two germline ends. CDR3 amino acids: CASSEISGLYNEQFF. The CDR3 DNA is TGTGCCAGCAGTGAAATCAGCGGCCTCTACAATGAGCAGTTCTTC.

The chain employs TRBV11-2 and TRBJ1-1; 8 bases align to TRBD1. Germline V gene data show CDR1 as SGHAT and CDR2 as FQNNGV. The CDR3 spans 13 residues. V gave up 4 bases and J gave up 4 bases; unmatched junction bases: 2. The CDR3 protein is CASSSTGATEAFF. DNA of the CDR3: TGTGCCAGCAGCTCGACAGGGGCCACTGAAGCTTTCTTT.

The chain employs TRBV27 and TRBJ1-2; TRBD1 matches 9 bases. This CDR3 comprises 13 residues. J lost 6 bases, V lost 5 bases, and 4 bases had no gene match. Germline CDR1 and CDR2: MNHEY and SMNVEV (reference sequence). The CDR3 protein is CASSRQGGDGYTF. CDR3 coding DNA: TGTGCCAGCAGTAGACAGGGGGGCGATGGCTACACCTTC.

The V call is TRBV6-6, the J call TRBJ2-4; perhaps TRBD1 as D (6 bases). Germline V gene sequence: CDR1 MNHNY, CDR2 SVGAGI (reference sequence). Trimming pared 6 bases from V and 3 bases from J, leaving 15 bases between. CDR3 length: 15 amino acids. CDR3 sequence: CASRQQGRDKNIQYF. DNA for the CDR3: TGTGCCAGCAGGCAACAGGGCCGTGACAAAAACATTCAGTACTTC.

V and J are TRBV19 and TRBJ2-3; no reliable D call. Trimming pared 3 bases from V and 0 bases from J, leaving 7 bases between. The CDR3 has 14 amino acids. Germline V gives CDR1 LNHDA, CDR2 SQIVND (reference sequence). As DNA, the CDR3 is TGTGCCAGTAGTATTAATCCCAGCACAGATACGCAGTATTTT. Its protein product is CASSINPSTDTQYF.

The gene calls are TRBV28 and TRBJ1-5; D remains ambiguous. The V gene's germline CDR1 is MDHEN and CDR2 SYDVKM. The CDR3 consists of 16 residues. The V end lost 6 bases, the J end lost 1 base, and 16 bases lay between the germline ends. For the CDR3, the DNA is TGTGCCAGCAGCCCGCTCGTCCGGGTGAGCAATCAGCCCCAGCATTTT. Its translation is CASSPLVRVSNQPQHF.

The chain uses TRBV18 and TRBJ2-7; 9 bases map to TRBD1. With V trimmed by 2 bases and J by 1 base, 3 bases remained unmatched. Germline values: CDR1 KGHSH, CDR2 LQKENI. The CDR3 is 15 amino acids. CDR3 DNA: TGTGCCAGCTCACCATCCGGGACAGGGTCCTACGAGCAGTACTTC. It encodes CASSPSGTGSYEQYF. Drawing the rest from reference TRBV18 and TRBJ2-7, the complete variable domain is NAGVMQNPRHLVRRRGQEARLRCSPMKGHSHVYWYRQLPEEGLKFMVYLQKENIIDESGMPKERFSAEFPKEGPSILRIQQVVRGDSAAYFCASSPSGTGSYEQYFGPGTRLTVT.

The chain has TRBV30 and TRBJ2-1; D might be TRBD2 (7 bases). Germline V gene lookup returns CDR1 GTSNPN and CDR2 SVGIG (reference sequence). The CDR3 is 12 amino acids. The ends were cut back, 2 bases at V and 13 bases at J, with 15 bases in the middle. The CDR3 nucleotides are TGTGCCTGGAGTAGGGGGGGTGGAGTTCAGTTCTTC. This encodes CAWSRGGGVQFF.